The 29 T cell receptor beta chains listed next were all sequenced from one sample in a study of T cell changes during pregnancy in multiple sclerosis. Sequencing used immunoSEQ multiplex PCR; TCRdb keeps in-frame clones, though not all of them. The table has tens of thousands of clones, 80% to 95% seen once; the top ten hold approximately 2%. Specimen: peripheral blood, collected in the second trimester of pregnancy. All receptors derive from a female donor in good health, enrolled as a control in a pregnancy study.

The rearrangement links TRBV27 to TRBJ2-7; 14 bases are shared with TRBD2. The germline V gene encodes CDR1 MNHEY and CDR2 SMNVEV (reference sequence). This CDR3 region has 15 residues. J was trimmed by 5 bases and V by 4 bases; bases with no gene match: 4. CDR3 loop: CASSSRLAGGDEQYF. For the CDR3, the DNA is TGTGCCAGCAGTTCCCGACTAGCGGGGGGGGACGAGCAGTACTTC.

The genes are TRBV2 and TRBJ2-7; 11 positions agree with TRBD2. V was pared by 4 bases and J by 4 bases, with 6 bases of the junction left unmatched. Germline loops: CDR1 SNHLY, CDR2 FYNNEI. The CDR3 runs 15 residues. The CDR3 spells CASSVDSGRAYEQYF. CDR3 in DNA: TGTGCCAGCAGTGTGGATAGCGGGAGGGCTTACGAGCAGTACTTC.

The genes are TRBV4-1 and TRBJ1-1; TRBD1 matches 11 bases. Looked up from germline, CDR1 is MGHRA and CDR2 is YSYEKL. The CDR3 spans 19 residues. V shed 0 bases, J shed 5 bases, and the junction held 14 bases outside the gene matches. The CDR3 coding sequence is TGCGCCAGCAGCCAAGAGGGACAGGGGGTAAGGGTGTCCCATACTGAAGCTTTCTTT. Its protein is CASSQEGQGVRVSHTEAFF.

The CDR3 region is CASSLVSGYNEQFF. DNA of the CDR3: TGTGCCAGCAGCTTGGTTAGCGGCTACAATGAGCAGTTCTTC. This sequence joins TRBV5-4 and TRBJ2-1, with a tentative D call TRBD2 (6 bases). Trimming took off 0 bases at V and 3 bases at J, with 7 bases between the two ends. The CDR3 runs 14 residues. Germline V gene data show CDR1 as SGHNT and CDR2 as YYREEE (reference sequence).

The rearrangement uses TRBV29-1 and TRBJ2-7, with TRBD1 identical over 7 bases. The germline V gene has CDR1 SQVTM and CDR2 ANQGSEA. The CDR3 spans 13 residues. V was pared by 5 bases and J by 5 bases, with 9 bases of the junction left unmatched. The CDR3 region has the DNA TGCAGCGTTCGTGACAGGGTAATTCACGAGCAGTACTTC. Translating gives CSVRDRVIHEQYF.

The DNA of the CDR3 is TGTGCCAGTAGTATGGCGGACAGGGATGTAATAACGGCTTTCTTT. Translating gives CASSMADRDVITAFF. The rearrangement joins TRBV19 to TRBJ1-1; TRBD1 matches at 8 bases. Unmatched junction bases numbered 14, after V lost 3 bases and J lost 11 bases. Looked up from germline, CDR1 is LNHDA and CDR2 is SQIVND (reference sequence). The CDR3 loop spans 15 amino acids.

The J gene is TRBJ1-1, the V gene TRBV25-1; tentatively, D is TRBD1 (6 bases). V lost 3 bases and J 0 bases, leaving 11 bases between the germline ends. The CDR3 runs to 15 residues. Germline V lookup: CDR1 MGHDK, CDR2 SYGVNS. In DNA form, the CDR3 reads TGTGCCAGCAGTGATCGGGGGGGCATGAACACTGAAGCTTTCTTT. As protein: CASSDRGGMNTEAFF.

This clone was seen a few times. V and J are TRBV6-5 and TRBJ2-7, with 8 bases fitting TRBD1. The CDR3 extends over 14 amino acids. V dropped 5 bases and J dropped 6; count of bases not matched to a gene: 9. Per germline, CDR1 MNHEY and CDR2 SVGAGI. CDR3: CASSTGGIVGEQYF. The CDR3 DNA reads TGTGCCAGCAGTACAGGGGGAATAGTGGGCGAGCAGTACTTC.

The CDR3 DNA reads as TGTGCCAGCAGTCCATCACAGGGGGCAGGACAGCCCCAGCATTTT. Amino acids: CASSPSQGAGQPQHF. The V and J genes are TRBV6-5 and TRBJ1-5; TRBD1 agrees at 9 bases. J gave up 7 bases and V 5 bases, and 9 bases lay outside the gene matches. This CDR3 has 15 amino acids. The V gene's germline CDR1 is MNHEY and CDR2 SVGAGI.

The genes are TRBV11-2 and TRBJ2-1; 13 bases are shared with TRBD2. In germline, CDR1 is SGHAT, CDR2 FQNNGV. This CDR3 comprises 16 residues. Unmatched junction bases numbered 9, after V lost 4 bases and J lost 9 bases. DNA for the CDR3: TGTGCCAGCAGCTACCGGACTAGCGGGAGTGGTACTGAGCAGTTCTTC. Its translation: CASSYRTSGSGTEQFF.

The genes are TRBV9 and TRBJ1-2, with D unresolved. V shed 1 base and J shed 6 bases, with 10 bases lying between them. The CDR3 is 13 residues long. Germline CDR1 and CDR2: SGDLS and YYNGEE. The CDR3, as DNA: TGTGCCAGCAGCGTATCGTGGGGAGATGGCTACACCTTC. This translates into CASSVSWGDGYTF.

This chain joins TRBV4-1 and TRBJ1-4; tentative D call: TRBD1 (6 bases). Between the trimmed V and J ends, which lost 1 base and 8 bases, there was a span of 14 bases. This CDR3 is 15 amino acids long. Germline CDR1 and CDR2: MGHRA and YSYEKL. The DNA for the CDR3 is TGCGCCAGCAGCCAAGTTCAGGGAAGGGGGGAAAAACTGTTTTTT. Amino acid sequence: CASSQVQGRGEKLFF.

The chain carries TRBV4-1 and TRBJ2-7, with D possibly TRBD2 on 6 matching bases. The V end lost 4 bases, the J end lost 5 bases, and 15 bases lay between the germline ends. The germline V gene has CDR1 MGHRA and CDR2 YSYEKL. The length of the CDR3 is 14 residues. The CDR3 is CASSPPLRGDEQYF. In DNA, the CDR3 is TGCGCCAGCAGCCCCCCTTTGCGGGGCGACGAGCAGTACTTC.

The DNA for the CDR3 is TGTGCCAGCAGTTACTCAGGGGCCTCCTATGGCTACACCTTC. It encodes CASSYSGASYGYTF. V usage is TRBV6-6 and J usage is TRBJ1-2; perhaps TRBD1 as D (5 bases). Germline loops: CDR1 MNHNY, CDR2 SVGAGI (reference sequence). CDR3 length equals 14 residues. V was shortened by 0 bases and J by 4 bases, with 9 bases between the two germline ends.

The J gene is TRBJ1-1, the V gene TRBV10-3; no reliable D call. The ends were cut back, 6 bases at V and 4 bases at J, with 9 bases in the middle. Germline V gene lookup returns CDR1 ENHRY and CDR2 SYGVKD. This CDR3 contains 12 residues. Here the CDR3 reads CAIRDPGTEAFF. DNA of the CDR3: TGTGCCATCAGAGATCCGGGCACTGAAGCTTTCTTT.

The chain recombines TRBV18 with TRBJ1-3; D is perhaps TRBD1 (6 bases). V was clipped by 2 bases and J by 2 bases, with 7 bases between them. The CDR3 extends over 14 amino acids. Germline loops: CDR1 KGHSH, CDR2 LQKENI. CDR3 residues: CASSPGQTGNTIYF. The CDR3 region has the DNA TGTGCCAGCTCACCAGGACAGACTGGAAACACCATATATTTT.

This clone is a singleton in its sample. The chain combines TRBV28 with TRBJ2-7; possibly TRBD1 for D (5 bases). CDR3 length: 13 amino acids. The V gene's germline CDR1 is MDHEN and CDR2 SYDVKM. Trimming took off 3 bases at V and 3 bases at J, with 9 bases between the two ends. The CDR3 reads CASSFGQVYEQYF. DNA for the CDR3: TGTGCCAGCAGTTTCGGACAAGTCTACGAGCAGTACTTC. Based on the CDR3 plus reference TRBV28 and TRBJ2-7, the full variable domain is DVKVTQSSRYLVKRTGEKVFLECVQDMDHENMFWYRQDPGLGLRLIYFSYDVKMKEKGDIPEGYSVSREKKERFSLILESASTNQTSMYLCASSFGQVYEQYFGPGTRLTVT.

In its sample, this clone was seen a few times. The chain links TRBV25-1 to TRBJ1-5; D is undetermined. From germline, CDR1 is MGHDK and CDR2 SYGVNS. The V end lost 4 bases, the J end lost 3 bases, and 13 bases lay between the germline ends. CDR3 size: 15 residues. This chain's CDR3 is CASSAGSANNQPQHF. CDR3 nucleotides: TGTGCCAGCAGTGCGGGTTCGGCGAACAATCAGCCCCAGCATTTT.

CDR3 in amino acids: CATSTGAGYEQYF. The CDR3 DNA reads TGTGCCACCTCGACAGGGGCTGGGTACGAGCAGTACTTC. The chain has TRBV28 and TRBJ2-7; 8 positions agree with TRBD1. This CDR3 is 13 amino acids long. V was pared by 10 bases and J by 4 bases, with 9 bases of the junction left unmatched. CDR1 is MDHEN and CDR2 is SYDVKM in the germline V gene.

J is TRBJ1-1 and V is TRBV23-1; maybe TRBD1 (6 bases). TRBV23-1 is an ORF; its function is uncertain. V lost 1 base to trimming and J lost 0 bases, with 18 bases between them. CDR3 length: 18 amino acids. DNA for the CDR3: TGCGCCAGCAGTCAATTGGACCTCCCTGGGGGCTTGAACACTGAAGCTTTCTTT. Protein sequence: CASSQLDLPGGLNTEAFF.

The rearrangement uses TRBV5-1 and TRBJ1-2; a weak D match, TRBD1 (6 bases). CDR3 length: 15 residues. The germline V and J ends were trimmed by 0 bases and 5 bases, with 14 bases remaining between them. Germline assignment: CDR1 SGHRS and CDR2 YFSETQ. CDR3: CASSLGPTGSYGYTF. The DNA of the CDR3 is TGCGCCAGCAGCTTGGGCCCGACAGGCTCGTATGGCTACACCTTC.

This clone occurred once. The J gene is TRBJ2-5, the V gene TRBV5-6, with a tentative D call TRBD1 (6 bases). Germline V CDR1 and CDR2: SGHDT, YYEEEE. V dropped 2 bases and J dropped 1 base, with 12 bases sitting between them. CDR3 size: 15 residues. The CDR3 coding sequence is TGTGCCAGCAGCTTTTGGCCGGACAGCCAAGAGACCCAGTACTTC. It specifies CASSFWPDSQETQYF. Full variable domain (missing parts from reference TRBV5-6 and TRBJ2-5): DAGVTQSPTHLIKTRGQQVTLRCSPKSGHDTVSWYQQALGQGPQFIFQYYEEEERQRGNFPDRFSGHQFPNYSSELNVNALLLGDSALYLCASSFWPDSQETQYFGPGTRLLVL.

This chain's CDR3 is CASSILVGNQPQHF. The CDR3 coding sequence is TGTGCCAGTAGTATTCTAGTCGGAAATCAGCCCCAGCATTTT. V usage is TRBV19 and J usage is TRBJ1-5; D ambiguous. The V and J ends lost 3 bases and 4 bases respectively, with 10 bases between them. The CDR3 extends over 14 amino acids. Germline loops: CDR1 LNHDA, CDR2 SQIVND (reference sequence).

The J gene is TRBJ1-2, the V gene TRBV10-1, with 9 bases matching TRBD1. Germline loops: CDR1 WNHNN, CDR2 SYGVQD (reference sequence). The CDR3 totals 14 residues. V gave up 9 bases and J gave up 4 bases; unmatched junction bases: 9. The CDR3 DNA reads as TGCGCCAGTGAATCGGACAGGGGTTTCTATGGCTACACCTTC. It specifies CASESDRGFYGYTF.

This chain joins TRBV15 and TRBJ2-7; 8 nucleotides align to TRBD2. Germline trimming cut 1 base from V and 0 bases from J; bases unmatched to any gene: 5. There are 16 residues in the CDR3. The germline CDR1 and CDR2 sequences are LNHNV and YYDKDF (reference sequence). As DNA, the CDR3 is TGTGCCACCAGCAGAGTACAAGGGACTAGCTCCTACGAGCAGTACTTC. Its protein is CATSRVQGTSSYEQYF.

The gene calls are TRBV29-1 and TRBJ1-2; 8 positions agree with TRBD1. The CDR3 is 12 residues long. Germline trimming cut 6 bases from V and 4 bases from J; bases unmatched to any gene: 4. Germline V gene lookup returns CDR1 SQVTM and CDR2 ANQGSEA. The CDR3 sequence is CSVRTGTYGYTF. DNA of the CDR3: TGCAGCGTCCGGACAGGGACCTATGGCTACACCTTC. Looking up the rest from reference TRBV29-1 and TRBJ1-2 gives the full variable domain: SAVISQKPSRDICQRGTSLTIQCQVDSQVTMMFWYRQQPGQSLTLIATANQGSEATYESGFVIDKFPISRPNLTFSTLTVSNMSPEDSSIYLCSVRTGTYGYTFGSGTRLTVV.

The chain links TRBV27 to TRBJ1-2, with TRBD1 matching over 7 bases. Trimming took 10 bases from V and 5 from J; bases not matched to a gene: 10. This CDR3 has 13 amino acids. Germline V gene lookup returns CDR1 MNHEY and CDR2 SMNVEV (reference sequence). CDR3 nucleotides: TGTGCCACGAGGGGAGACAGGGCTTATGGCTACACCTTC. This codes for CATRGDRAYGYTF.

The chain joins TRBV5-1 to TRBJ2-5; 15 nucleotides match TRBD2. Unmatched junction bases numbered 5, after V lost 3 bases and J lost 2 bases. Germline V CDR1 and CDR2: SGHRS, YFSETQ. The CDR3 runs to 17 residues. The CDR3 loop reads CASSWGTSGGTQETQYF. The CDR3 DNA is TGCGCCAGCAGCTGGGGGACTAGCGGGGGGACACAAGAGACCCAGTACTTC.

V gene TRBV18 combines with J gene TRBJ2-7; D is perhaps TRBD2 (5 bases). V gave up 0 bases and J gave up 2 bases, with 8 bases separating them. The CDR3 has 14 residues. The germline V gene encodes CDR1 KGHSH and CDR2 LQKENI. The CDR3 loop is CASSPPRDAYEQYF. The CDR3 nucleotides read TGTGCCAGCTCACCACCCCGGGATGCCTACGAGCAGTACTTC.